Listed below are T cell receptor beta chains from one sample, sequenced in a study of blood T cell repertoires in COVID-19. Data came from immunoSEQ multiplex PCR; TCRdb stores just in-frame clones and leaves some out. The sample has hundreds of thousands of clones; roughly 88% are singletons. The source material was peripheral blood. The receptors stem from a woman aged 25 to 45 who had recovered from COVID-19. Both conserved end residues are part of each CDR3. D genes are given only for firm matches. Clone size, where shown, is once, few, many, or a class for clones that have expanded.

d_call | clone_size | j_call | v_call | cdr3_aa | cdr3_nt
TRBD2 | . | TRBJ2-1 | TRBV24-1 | CATSDLPLAGLNNEQFF | TGTGCCACCAGTGATTTGCCCCTAGCGGGACTGAACAATGAGCAGTTCTTC
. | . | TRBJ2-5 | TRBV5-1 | CASSLGTGNQETQYF | TGCGCCAGCAGCTTGGGAACAGGGAACCAAGAGACCCAGTACTTC
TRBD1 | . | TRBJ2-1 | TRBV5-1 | CASSSASGQAVHNEQFF | TGCGCCAGCAGCTCGGCCTCAGGACAGGCCGTCCACAATGAGCAGTTCTTC
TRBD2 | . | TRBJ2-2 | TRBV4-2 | CASSQLAGAPGELFF | TGTGCCAGCAGCCAACTAGCGGGGGCTCCCGGGGAGCTGTTTTTT
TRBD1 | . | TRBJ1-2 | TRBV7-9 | CASSSTGTATYGYTF | TGTGCCAGCAGCTCAACCGGGACAGCGACCTATGGCTACACCTTC
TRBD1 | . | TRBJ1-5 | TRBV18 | CASSPGTGGYQPQHF | TGTGCCAGCTCACCAGGGACAGGGGGCTATCAGCCCCAGCATTTT
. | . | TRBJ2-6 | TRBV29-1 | CSVDISGANVLTF | TGCAGCGTTGATATCTCTGGGGCCAACGTCCTGACTTTC
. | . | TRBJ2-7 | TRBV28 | CASRLSSYEQYF | TGTGCCTCTCGGTTGAGCTCCTACGAGCAGTACTTC
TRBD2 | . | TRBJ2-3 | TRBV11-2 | CASSALAGFTDTQYF | TGTGCCAGCAGTGCGCTAGCGGGGTTCACAGATACGCAGTATTTT
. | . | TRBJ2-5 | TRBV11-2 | CASSPPGSKETQYF | TGTGCCAGCAGTCCCCCCGGGTCCAAAGAGACCCAGTACTTC
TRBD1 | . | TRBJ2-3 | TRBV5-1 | CASSWGTGGTDTQYF | TGCGCCAGCAGCTGGGGGACAGGAGGCACAGATACGCAGTATTTT
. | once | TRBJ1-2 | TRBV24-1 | CATSAPRGGTPFYGYTF | TGTGCCACCAGTGCCCCAAGGGGGGGGACGCCTTTCTATGGCTACACCTTC
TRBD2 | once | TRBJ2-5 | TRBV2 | CASSEPAGGSETQYF | TGTGCCAGCAGTGAACCAGCGGGGGGTTCAGAGACCCAGTACTTC
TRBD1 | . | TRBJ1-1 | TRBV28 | CAARGTGRSTEAFF | TGTGCCGCGCGGGGGACAGGGAGGAGTACTGAAGCTTTCTTT
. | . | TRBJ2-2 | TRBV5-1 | CASSGGDKNTGELFF | TGCGCCAGCAGCGGGGGGGACAAGAACACCGGGGAGCTGTTTTTT
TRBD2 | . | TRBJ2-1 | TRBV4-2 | CASSPGPGLADPVGFDEQFF | TGTGCCAGCAGCCCAGGACCGGGACTAGCGGACCCAGTGGGTTTCGATGAGCAGTTCTTC
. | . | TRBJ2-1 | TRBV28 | CASSLFRGSSYNEQFF | TGTGCCAGCAGTTTATTCCGGGGGAGCTCCTACAATGAGCAGTTCTTC
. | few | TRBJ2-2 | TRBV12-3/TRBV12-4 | CASSPRRSGELFF | TGTGCCAGCAGTCCCAGGAGGAGCGGGGAGCTGTTTTTT
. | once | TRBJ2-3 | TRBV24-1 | CATSDASAGHTDTQYF | TGTGCCACCAGTGACGCTAGCGCGGGGCACACAGATACGCAGTATTTT
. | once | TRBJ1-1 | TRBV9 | CASSVGPQEVTEAFF | TGTGCCAGCAGCGTAGGCCCACAAGAGGTGACTGAAGCTTTCTTT
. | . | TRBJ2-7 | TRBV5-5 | CASSSSPQALYEQYF | TGTGCCAGCAGCTCCTCTCCGCAGGCCCTCTACGAGCAGTACTTC
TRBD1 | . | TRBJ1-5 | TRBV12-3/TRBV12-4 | CASSWDRNQPQHF | TGTGCCAGCAGTTGGGACAGGAATCAGCCCCAGCATTTT
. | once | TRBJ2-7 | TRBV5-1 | CASSNDRSYEQYF | TGCGCCAGCAGCAATGACAGGAGCTACGAGCAGTACTTC
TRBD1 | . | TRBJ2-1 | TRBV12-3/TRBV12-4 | CASNWDSNNEQFF | TGTGCCAGCAATTGGGACAGTAACAATGAGCAGTTCTTC
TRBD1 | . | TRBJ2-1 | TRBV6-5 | CASSFDRVNEQFF | TGTGCCAGCAGTTTCGACAGGGTCAATGAGCAGTTCTTC
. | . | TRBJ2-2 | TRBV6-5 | CASKGGAVNTGELFF | TGTGCCAGCAAAGGGGGGGCCGTGAACACCGGGGAGCTGTTTTTT
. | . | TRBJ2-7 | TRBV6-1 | CASSEDDRDLSYEQYF | TGTGCCAGCAGTGAAGATGATCGGGATCTTTCCTACGAGCAGTACTTC
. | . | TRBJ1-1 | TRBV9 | CASSVASKGDEAFF | TGTGCCAGCAGCGTAGCCAGTAAGGGGGACGAAGCTTTCTTT
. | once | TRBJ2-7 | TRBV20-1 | CSARDAETQYF | TGCAGTGCTAGAGATGCGGAAACCCAGTACTTC
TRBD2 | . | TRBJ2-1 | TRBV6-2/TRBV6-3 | CASSRLAGGVNEQFF | TGTGCCAGCAGCCGTCTAGCGGGGGGGGTCAATGAGCAGTTCTTC
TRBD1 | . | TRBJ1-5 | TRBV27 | CASSPGQTYSNQPQHF | TGTGCCAGCAGTCCGGGACAGACTTATAGCAATCAGCCCCAGCATTTT
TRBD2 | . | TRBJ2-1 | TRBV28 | CASSSGGADEQFF | TGTGCCAGCAGTAGCGGGGGGGCCGATGAGCAGTTCTTC